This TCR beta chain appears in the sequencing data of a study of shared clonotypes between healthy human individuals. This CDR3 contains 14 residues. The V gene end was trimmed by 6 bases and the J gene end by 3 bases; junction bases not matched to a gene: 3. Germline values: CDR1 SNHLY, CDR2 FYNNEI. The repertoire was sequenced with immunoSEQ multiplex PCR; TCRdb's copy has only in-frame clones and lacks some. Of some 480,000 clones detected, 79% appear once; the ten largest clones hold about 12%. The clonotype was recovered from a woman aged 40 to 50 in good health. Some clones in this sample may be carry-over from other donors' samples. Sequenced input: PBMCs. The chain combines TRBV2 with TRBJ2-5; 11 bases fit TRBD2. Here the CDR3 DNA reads TGTGCCAGCAGCGTGGGACTAGCGGAAGAGACCCAGTACTTC. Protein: CASSVGLAEETQYF.